The 31 T cell receptor beta chains given below trace back to one sample, sequenced in a study of shared clonotypes between healthy human individuals. In the naive CD8 group, cells lacked CD45RO and were positively selected for CCR7, so terminally differentiated effector memory CD45RA+ cells were left out. Data came from immunoSEQ multiplex PCR; TCRdb stores just in-frame clones and leaves some out. The sample lists around 1.9 million clones; more than 85% were seen once. Input material: naive CD8+ T cells from PBMCs. These receptor sequences come from a man between 18 and 35 years old in good health. Some clones in this sample may be carry-over from other donors' samples.

The chain recombines TRBV7-2 with TRBJ2-7; D gene ambiguous. Looked up from germline, CDR1 is SGHTA and CDR2 is FQGNSA. V was shortened by 6 bases and J by 6 bases, with 12 bases between the two germline ends. This CDR3 has 12 residues. CDR3 loop: CASRFTKGEQYF. In DNA, the CDR3 is TGTGCCAGCAGATTCACTAAGGGCGAGCAGTACTTC.

The V call is TRBV29-1, the J call TRBJ2-7; 7 bases agree with TRBD2. V was pared by 3 bases and J by 0 bases, with 2 bases of the junction left unmatched. This CDR3 contains 13 residues. CDR1 is SQVTM, CDR2 ANQGSEA, per germline. CDR3 bases: TGCAGCGTTGACCAGCGGGACTCCTACGAGCAGTACTTC. Protein product: CSVDQRDSYEQYF.

V usage is TRBV5-1 and J usage is TRBJ2-2; D might be TRBD1 (6 bases). Trimming pared 0 bases from V and 4 bases from J, leaving 16 bases between. The CDR3 is made up of 17 amino acids. Germline V lookup: CDR1 SGHRS, CDR2 YFSETQ. The CDR3 nucleotides are TGCGCCAGCAGCTTGGCCAGTAGGACAGCTACCACCGGGGAGCTGTTTTTT. Encoded protein: CASSLASRTATTGELFF.

The chain couples TRBV2 to TRBJ1-4; no clear D gene. Trimming stripped 10 bases from V and 4 bases from J, with 10 bases between. The CDR3 is made up of 12 amino acids. Germline values: CDR1 SNHLY, CDR2 FYNNEI. This chain's CDR3 is CATSRVNEKLFF. The CDR3, as DNA: TGTGCCACCTCACGCGTTAATGAAAAACTGTTTTTT.

The rearrangement links TRBV4-1 to TRBJ2-5, with 14 bases matching TRBD2. This CDR3 spans 18 amino acids. CDR1 and CDR2 (germline): MGHRA, YSYEKL. V gave up 0 bases and J gave up 6 bases; unmatched junction bases: 9. CDR3 nucleotide sequence: TGCGCCAGCAGCCAAGAAGGACTAGCGGGAGGTCTGTTTAAGACCCAGTACTTC. Translation: CASSQEGLAGGLFKTQYF.

On this clone itself: Additional DNA sequences in this sample encode the identical CDR3. This chain connects TRBV7-9 to TRBJ2-5; TRBD2 matches at 8 bases. V dropped 0 bases and J dropped 4; count of bases not matched to a gene: 1. Germline CDR1 and CDR2: SEHNR and FQNEAQ (reference sequence). This CDR3 comprises 14 residues. In DNA form, the CDR3 reads TGTGCCAGCAGCTTAGCGCTAGCGGGAGAGACCCAGTACTTC. It is translated as CASSLALAGETQYF.

This clone has just one count. Other DNA sequences within the sample encode an identical CDR3. The chain employs TRBV5-1 and TRBJ1-1; no clear D. The CDR3 spans 12 residues. CDR1 and CDR2 from the germline V gene are SGHRS and YFSETQ. Trimming removed 0 bases at V and 5 bases at J, with 5 bases between. The CDR3 loop reads CASSLGRTEAFF. In DNA form, the CDR3 reads TGCGCCAGCAGCTTGGGCCGGACTGAAGCTTTCTTT.

The rearrangement uses TRBV5-1 and TRBJ1-2, with 8 bases aligning to TRBD1. The CDR3 length is 14 residues. V lost 2 bases and J lost 5; bases outside the gene matches: 5. Per the germline V gene, CDR1 is SGHRS and CDR2 is YFSETQ. The CDR3 DNA reads as TGCGCCAGCAGCTTCTACAGGGGGGATTATGGCTACACCTTC. Its translation: CASSFYRGDYGYTF.

The chain couples TRBV19 to TRBJ2-1; possibly TRBD2 for D (5 bases). The V gene lost 2 bases and the J gene lost 4 bases, with 12 bases spanning the gap. The CDR3 is 15 amino acids. Germline V CDR1 and CDR2: LNHDA, SQIVND (reference sequence). The CDR3 spells CASSIFRTPYNEQFF. The CDR3 DNA reads as TGTGCCAGTAGTATATTCAGGACTCCTTACAATGAGCAGTTCTTC.

The V and J genes are TRBV11-3 and TRBJ1-1; D is ambiguous. Trimming removed 5 bases from V and 7 bases from J, with 14 bases in between. CDR1 and CDR2 from the germline V gene are SGHNT and YENEEA. The CDR3 is 13 residues long. This CDR3 is CASSATHGDEAFF. The CDR3 DNA follows: TGTGCCAGCAGCGCGACACATGGGGATGAAGCTTTCTTT.

Of note for this clone: The sample has other DNA sequences that encode this CDR3 too. V and J are TRBV6-5 and TRBJ2-7; the D gene is possibly TRBD1 (5 bases). Looked up from germline, CDR1 is MNHEY and CDR2 is SVGAGI. With 6 bases removed from V and 0 bases from J, the gap between germline ends came to 9 bases. The CDR3 sequence is 13 residues long. The CDR3 region is CASSPDSSYEQYF. CDR3 nucleotide sequence: TGTGCCAGCAGCCCCGACAGCTCCTACGAGCAGTACTTC.

In the case of this clone: The junction does not match germline at one end; this may be a read error. V is TRBV28 and J is TRBJ2-1; 11 bases are a match to TRBD2. CDR3 size: 14 residues. CDR1 and CDR2 (germline): MDHEN, SYDVKM. As DNA, the CDR3 is TGTGCCAGCAGTCCCCGGACTAGCGGGCAACGGCAGATCTTC. Its translation: CASSPRTSGQRQIF.

In DNA, the CDR3 is TGTGCCAGTACGACTGGCCGTTGGACCGGGGAGCTGTTTTTT. This encodes CASTTGRWTGELFF. The J gene is TRBJ2-2, the V gene TRBV19; D remains unclear. The V end lost 7 bases, the J end lost 5 bases, and 14 bases lay between the germline ends. The CDR3 has 14 residues. Germline CDR1 and CDR2: LNHDA and SQIVND (reference sequence). Full variable domain (rest looked up from reference TRBV19 and TRBJ2-2): DGGITQSPKYLFRKEGQNVTLSCEQNLNHDAMYWYRQDPGQGLRLIYYSQIVNDFQKGDIAEGYSVSREKKESFPLTVTSAQKNPTAFYLCASTTGRWTGELFFGEGSRLTVL.

In its sample, this clone was seen a few times. The V and J genes are TRBV29-1 and TRBJ1-1; no definite D call. CDR1 is SQVTM, CDR2 ANQGSEA, per germline. V was trimmed by 7 bases and J by 3 bases, leaving 15 bases between them. The CDR3 consists of 13 residues. Here the CDR3 DNA reads TGCAGCGCTGGGGAAAGAGGATACACTGAAGCTTTCTTT. Amino acids: CSAGERGYTEAFF.

The rearrangement links TRBV4-2 to TRBJ2-6; a weak D match, TRBD1 (6 bases). V lost 5 bases, J lost 0 bases, and 11 bases lay in between. The CDR3 is 16 residues long. Germline V gene sequence: CDR1 LGHNA, CDR2 YNFKEQ. CDR3 bases: TGTGCCAGCAGCGCCCCGGACAGCTCTGGGGCCAACGTCCTGACTTTC. Its translation is CASSAPDSSGANVLTF.

Comment on this clone: Within the sample, other DNA sequences also encode this same CDR3. The V and J genes are TRBV28 and TRBJ1-1, with D tentatively TRBD1 (5 bases). The CDR3 has 14 residues. V was cut by 3 bases and J by 5 bases, with 13 bases left in between. From germline, CDR1 is MDHEN and CDR2 SYDVKM. The CDR3 sequence: CASSLGQGWTEAFF. CDR3 nucleotides: TGTGCCAGCAGTTTGGGCCAGGGATGGACTGAAGCTTTCTTT. Full variable domain (remainder filled in from reference TRBV28 and TRBJ1-1): DVKVTQSSRYLVKRTGEKVFLECVQDMDHENMFWYRQDPGLGLRLIYFSYDVKMKEKGDIPEGYSVSREKKERFSLILESASTNQTSMYLCASSLGQGWTEAFFGQGTRLTVV.

The CDR3 loop is CAISERGQGAFF. In DNA, the CDR3 is TGTGCCATCAGTGAGCGGGGACAGGGAGCTTTCTTT. The chain combines TRBV10-3 with TRBJ1-1; 9 nucleotides line up with TRBD1. The junction had 2 bases not matched to a gene; V was cut back by 2 bases and J by 10 bases. The CDR3 extends over 12 amino acids. Germline V gene data show CDR1 as ENHRY and CDR2 as SYGVKD.

The rearrangement links TRBV28 to TRBJ1-1, with 7 bases matching TRBD1. The junction had 7 bases not matched to a gene; V was cut back by 8 bases and J by 7 bases. Germline-derived CDR1 and CDR2 are MDHEN and SYDVKM. The CDR3 runs 12 residues. CDR3 in amino acids: CASSSGGLEAFF. The CDR3 nucleotides are TGTGCCAGCTCTTCAGGGGGGCTTGAAGCTTTCTTT.

The chain carries TRBV4-1 and TRBJ1-1; D is perhaps TRBD1 (6 bases). Trimming took off 2 bases at V and 1 base at J, with 14 bases between the two ends. The CDR3 covers 16 residues. Germline assignment: CDR1 MGHRA and CDR2 YSYEKL. CDR3 sequence (DNA): TGCGCCAGCAGCCAAAGAGGAGGGGGTAAGAACACTGAAGCTTTCTTT. This sequence encodes CASSQRGGGKNTEAFF.

This chain connects TRBV7-9 to TRBJ1-1; D remains unclear. The V end lost 2 bases, the J end lost 6 bases, and 13 bases lay between the germline ends. This CDR3 has 14 residues. Germline assignment: CDR1 SEHNR and CDR2 FQNEAQ (reference sequence). DNA of the CDR3: TGTGCCAGCAGCTTAAGTCAAGCTGACGCTGAAGCTTTCTTT. Amino acid sequence: CASSLSQADAEAFF.

The chain employs TRBV10-3 and TRBJ2-1, with a possible D match to TRBD2 (6 bases). Trimming left V 3 bases short and J 8 bases short, with 14 bases between. The CDR3 has 14 amino acids. CDR1 is ENHRY and CDR2 is SYGVKD in the germline V gene. CDR3 amino acids: CAISDPGVFDEQFF. The CDR3 bases are TGTGCCATCAGTGATCCGGGAGTATTCGATGAGCAGTTCTTC.

The chain is built from TRBV29-1 and TRBJ1-1; no definite D call. Trimming took 0 bases from V and 1 from J, leaving 3 bases between them. The germline V gene encodes CDR1 SQVTM and CDR2 ANQGSEA. The CDR3 runs to 12 residues. The CDR3 coding sequence is TGCAGCGTTGAAGAGGCGAACACTGAAGCTTTCTTT. It yields the protein CSVEEANTEAFF.

The rearrangement joins TRBV28 to TRBJ1-5; a weak D match, TRBD1 (5 bases). Trimming removed 2 bases at V and 5 bases at J, with 7 bases between. The CDR3 loop spans 13 amino acids. Per the germline V gene, CDR1 is MDHEN and CDR2 is SYDVKM. CDR3 nucleotides: TGTGCCAGCAGTTTAGGGGGAGATCAGCCCCAGCATTTT. Amino acids: CASSLGGDQPQHF.

The rearrangement links TRBV30 to TRBJ1-1; the D gene is possibly TRBD1 (6 bases). The CDR3 extends over 12 amino acids. CDR1 and CDR2 (germline): GTSNPN, SVGIG (reference sequence). Trimming took 4 bases from V and 9 from J, leaving 15 bases between them. The CDR3 loop is CAWNVRGTQAFF. The CDR3 DNA reads TGTGCCTGGAATGTGAGGGGGACGCAAGCTTTCTTT.

The chain is built from TRBV9 and TRBJ2-1; no definite D call. The CDR3 totals 12 residues. Germline lookup yields CDR1 SGDLS and CDR2 YYNGEE. Trimming pared 4 bases from V and 3 bases from J, leaving 5 bases between. The CDR3 coding sequence is TGTGCCAGCAGCATGGACTACAATGAGCAGTTCTTC. It translates to CASSMDYNEQFF.

This chain links TRBV7-8 with TRBJ2-7, with D perhaps TRBD2 (6 bases). Germline V gives CDR1 SGHVS, CDR2 FQNEAQ. The V end was cut by 6 bases, the J end by 4 bases, with 13 bases between. This CDR3 has 13 amino acids. CDR3 sequence reads: CASSDTSGYEQYF. CDR3 coding DNA: TGTGCCAGCAGTGATACAAGCGGGTACGAGCAGTACTTC.

The chain is built from TRBV6-1 and TRBJ2-7; D is unclear. The CDR3 spans 12 residues. Trimming shortened V by 7 bases and J by 7 bases, and 14 bases separated the two germline ends. The V gene's germline CDR1 is MNHNS and CDR2 SASEGT. CDR3 loop: CASTVPSWEQYF. Here the CDR3 DNA reads TGTGCCAGCACCGTGCCCTCCTGGGAGCAGTACTTC.

The chain is built from TRBV4-2 and TRBJ1-3, with D perhaps matching TRBD1 (5 bases). CDR1 is LGHNA and CDR2 is YNFKEQ in the germline V gene. Trimming shortened V by 0 bases and J by 4 bases, and 13 bases separated the two germline ends. The CDR3 spans 16 residues. Here the CDR3 reads CASSQDWGDWGNTIYF. The CDR3 nucleotides read TGTGCCAGCAGCCAAGACTGGGGGGATTGGGGAAACACCATATATTTT.

V and J are TRBV27 and TRBJ1-2; TRBD1 is a possible D gene (5 bases). CDR3 size: 15 residues. V gave up 2 bases and J gave up 2 bases, with 12 bases separating them. Germline CDR1 reads MNHEY; CDR2 reads SMNVEV (reference sequence). The CDR3 DNA follows: TGTGCCAGCAGTTTAAAGGCAGGACACAACTATGGCTACACCTTC. It yields the protein CASSLKAGHNYGYTF.

J is TRBJ1-2 and V is TRBV7-8; D not certain. Per germline, CDR1 SGHVS and CDR2 FQNEAQ. The germline V and J ends were trimmed by 5 bases and 4 bases, with 20 bases remaining between them. The CDR3 runs 16 residues. This CDR3 reads CASSPRSRIQPYGYTF. The CDR3 coding sequence is TGTGCCAGCAGCCCCCGGTCGCGCATCCAACCCTATGGCTACACCTTC.

The chain employs TRBV5-1 and TRBJ2-7, with 13 bases identical to TRBD2. The CDR3 totals 18 residues. Germline values: CDR1 SGHRS, CDR2 YFSETQ. J lost 4 bases, V lost 3 bases, and 13 bases had no gene match. The CDR3 spells CASSSGTSGARPEYEQYF. The CDR3 nucleotides read TGCGCCAGCAGCTCCGGGACTAGCGGGGCCCGACCGGAGTACGAGCAGTACTTC.